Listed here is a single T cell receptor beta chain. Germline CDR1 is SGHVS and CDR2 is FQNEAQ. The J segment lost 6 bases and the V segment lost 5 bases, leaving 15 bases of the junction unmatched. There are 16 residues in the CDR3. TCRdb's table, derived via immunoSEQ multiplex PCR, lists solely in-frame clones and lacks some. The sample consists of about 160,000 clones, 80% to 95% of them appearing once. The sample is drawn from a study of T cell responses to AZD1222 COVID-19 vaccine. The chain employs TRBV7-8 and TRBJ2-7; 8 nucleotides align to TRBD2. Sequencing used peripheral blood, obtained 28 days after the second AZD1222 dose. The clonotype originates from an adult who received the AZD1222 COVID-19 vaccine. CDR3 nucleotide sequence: TGTGCCAGCAGCAGAGGCCGGGCTAGCGGGTCTCTCGAGCAGTACTTC. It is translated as CASSRGRASGSLEQYF. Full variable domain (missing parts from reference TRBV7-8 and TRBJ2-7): GAGVSQSPRYKVAKRGQDVALRCDPISGHVSLFWYQQALGQGPEFLTYFQNEAQLDKSGLPSDRFFAERPEGSVSTLKIQRTQQEDSAVYLCASSRGRASGSLEQYFGPGTRLTVT.